This TCR beta chain comes out of a study of tumor and adjacent non-tumor tissue in lung cancer. Study context: The patients, 10 men and a handful of women, were roughly 30 to 80 with stage I to III disease. About 4.2 million productive TCRbeta reads were obtained per sample on average.

TCRbeta libraries were built with three rounds of nested PCR, modified from ARM-PCR. TCRdb analysed the multiplex PCR reads with MiXCR anew, one entry per CDR3 protein. This table has 85,000 or so distinct CDR3 sequences, roughly 77% appearing once. This clonotype was counted many times. The antigen remains undetermined. Study-level findings and limits: Significantly higher TCR diversity was found in tumor than normal lung. In normal lung, the top 100 clones were significantly more dominant than in tumor.

This CDR3 is 15 amino acids long. CDR1 and CDR2 from the germline V gene are KGHDR and SFDVKD. The V segment lost 3 bases and the J segment 0 bases; nucleotides outside the gene matches: 3. RNA was extracted from bulk tissue without any cell sorting. This non-tumor lung sample came from over 3 cm beyond the tumor edge. Sequencing input: distant non-tumor lung tissue. The rearrangement uses TRBV24-1 and TRBJ2-7, with 8 nucleotides matching TRBD2. The TCR originated in a woman aged 45-65 years with non-small cell lung cancer. The CDR3, as DNA: TGTGCCACCAGTGATCGACTAGCGAGCTCCTACGAGCAGTACTTC. Translated, it gives CATSDRLASSYEQYF.